The clone carrying this TCR beta chain has a count of ten or more. The PBMCs were sourced from fresh peripheral blood (about 9.6 ml). This entry comes from a study of T cells in Graves' hyperthyroidism and ophthalmopathy. Amplified TCR beta CDR3 regions derived from RNA transcripts. First-round RT-PCR with HTBI primers amplified the TCR CDR3 region. TCRdb reprocessed the multiplex PCR reads with MiXCR, giving one entry per CDR3 protein. The table includes about 250,000 distinct CDR3 sequences, approximately 23% detected once. The ends were cut back, 5 bases at V and 7 bases at J, with 14 bases in the middle. CDR3 length: 12 residues. Germline lookup yields CDR1 SQVTM and CDR2 ANQGSEA.

Sequencing input: blood. The J gene is TRBJ1-2, the V gene TRBV29-1, with D tentatively TRBD1 (5 bases). This sequence originates from a woman aged 40 to 50 with Graves' ophthalmopathy. CDR3 bases: TGCAGCGTTTCGGGGGGGATCGGTGGCTACACCTTC. Translating it yields CSVSGGIGGYTF. The whole variable domain, filled in from reference TRBV29-1 and TRBJ1-2, reads SAVISQKPSRDICQRGTSLTIQCQVDSQVTMMFWYRQQPGQSLTLIATANQGSEATYESGFVIDKFPISRPNLTFSTLTVSNMSPEDSSIYLCSVSGGIGGYTFGSGTRLTVV.